These T cell receptor beta chains were read from a single sample in a study of T cell changes during pregnancy in multiple sclerosis. Sequencing used immunoSEQ multiplex PCR; TCRdb keeps in-frame clones, though not all of them. Of about 59,000 clones in the sample, about 94% are singletons; the top ten hold 2% to 3%. Sequences were derived from CD8+ T cells from peripheral blood mononuclear cells, sampled after pregnancy. Receptor source: a female donor with multiple sclerosis, enrolled in a pregnancy study. Each CDR3 is given with its conserved first and last residue. Each record gives: J gene, V gene, clone size, D gene, CDR3 protein, CDR3 DNA. The D gene is left open where the match is weak. Some rows mark clone size as missing; the rest say once, few, many or name a class of expanded clone.

J gene: TRBJ2-7; V gene: TRBV29-1; clone size: .; D gene: .; CDR3 protein: CSVEEGPYEQYF; CDR3 DNA: TGCAGCGTTGAGGAGGGGCCGTACGAGCAGTACTTC
J gene: TRBJ1-1; V gene: TRBV19; clone size: .; D gene: TRBD1; CDR3 protein: CASREWGTGDGTEAFF; CDR3 DNA: TGTGCCAGTAGAGAGTGGGGGACAGGGGACGGCACTGAAGCTTTCTTT
J gene: TRBJ1-2; V gene: TRBV9; clone size: .; D gene: TRBD1; CDR3 protein: CASSVIDAWTGEYGYTF; CDR3 DNA: TGTGCCAGCAGCGTAATTGATGCTTGGACAGGAGAGTATGGCTACACCTTC
J gene: TRBJ2-3; V gene: TRBV15; clone size: .; D gene: TRBD1; CDR3 protein: CATSRDRGTGADTQYF; CDR3 DNA: TGTGCCACCAGCAGAGATCGGGGGACAGGGGCAGATACGCAGTATTTT
J gene: TRBJ2-1; V gene: TRBV28; clone size: .; D gene: TRBD2; CDR3 protein: CASSSGTSVFEQFF; CDR3 DNA: TGTGCCAGCTCGTCCGGGACTAGCGTATTTGAGCAGTTCTTC
J gene: TRBJ1-5; V gene: TRBV6-4; clone size: .; D gene: .; CDR3 protein: CASSDQRGFGNQPQHF; CDR3 DNA: TGTGCCAGCAGTGACCAACGGGGGTTCGGCAATCAGCCCCAGCATTTT
J gene: TRBJ1-5; V gene: TRBV28; clone size: .; D gene: .; CDR3 protein: CASSFIQGVQDNQPQHF; CDR3 DNA: TGTGCCAGCAGTTTTATCCAAGGAGTACAAGACAATCAGCCCCAGCATTTT
J gene: TRBJ2-1; V gene: TRBV13; clone size: .; D gene: TRBD2; CDR3 protein: CASSLGPSGSNEQFF; CDR3 DNA: TGTGCCAGCAGCTTAGGCCCTAGCGGGTCGAATGAGCAGTTCTTC
J gene: TRBJ1-1; V gene: TRBV9; clone size: .; D gene: TRBD1; CDR3 protein: CASSVGDRDPEAFF; CDR3 DNA: TGTGCCAGCAGCGTAGGGGACAGGGACCCTGAAGCTTTCTTT
J gene: TRBJ2-7; V gene: TRBV30; clone size: .; D gene: .; CDR3 protein: CAWSSGTGSYEQYF; CDR3 DNA: TGTGCCTGGAGTTCCGGGACTGGCTCCTACGAGCAGTACTTC
J gene: TRBJ2-7; V gene: TRBV4-1; clone size: .; D gene: TRBD2; CDR3 protein: CASSVQERDYEQYF; CDR3 DNA: TGCGCCAGCAGCGTTCAGGAGCGGGACTACGAGCAGTACTTC
J gene: TRBJ1-2; V gene: TRBV19; clone size: .; D gene: .; CDR3 protein: CASSIGAYYGYTF; CDR3 DNA: TGTGCCAGTAGTATTGGGGCTTATTATGGCTACACCTTC
J gene: TRBJ2-1; V gene: TRBV6-5; clone size: .; D gene: .; CDR3 protein: CASSGQGPYNEQFF; CDR3 DNA: TGTGCCAGCAGTGGCCAGGGGCCCTACAATGAGCAGTTCTTC
J gene: TRBJ1-1; V gene: TRBV5-1; clone size: .; D gene: .; CDR3 protein: CASSLEGGVTEAFF; CDR3 DNA: TGCGCCAGCAGCTTGGAGGGAGGGGTCACTGAAGCTTTCTTT
J gene: TRBJ1-1; V gene: TRBV6-1; clone size: .; D gene: .; CDR3 protein: CASSGGNTEAFF; CDR3 DNA: TGTGCCAGCAGTGGAGGGAACACTGAAGCTTTCTTT
J gene: TRBJ2-7; V gene: TRBV4-2; clone size: .; D gene: .; CDR3 protein: CASSQDRGTYEQYF; CDR3 DNA: TGTGCCAGCAGCCAAGACCGGGGGACGTACGAGCAGTACTTC
J gene: TRBJ2-5; V gene: TRBV19; clone size: once; D gene: .; CDR3 protein: CASSTRLSVGTNPGETQYF; CDR3 DNA: TGTGCCAGTAGTACCCGATTGTCCGTGGGAACCAACCCGGGGGAGACCCAGTACTTC
J gene: TRBJ2-7; V gene: TRBV5-4; clone size: .; D gene: .; CDR3 protein: CASSLVPADYEQYF; CDR3 DNA: TGTGCCAGCAGCTTGGTTCCAGCGGACTACGAGCAGTACTTC
J gene: TRBJ1-1; V gene: TRBV19; clone size: .; D gene: .; CDR3 protein: CASTWGGTHTEAFF; CDR3 DNA: TGTGCCAGTACATGGGGGGGAACGCACACTGAAGCTTTCTTT
J gene: TRBJ2-7; V gene: TRBV28; clone size: .; D gene: TRBD2; CDR3 protein: CASSAGGLDSSYEQYF; CDR3 DNA: TGTGCCAGCAGTGCGGGAGGCCTAGACAGCTCCTACGAGCAGTACTTC
J gene: TRBJ2-1; V gene: TRBV7-9; clone size: once; D gene: TRBD2; CDR3 protein: CASSLLALAGLNEQFF; CDR3 DNA: TGTGCCAGCAGCTTATTGGCACTAGCGGGTCTCAATGAGCAGTTCTTC
J gene: TRBJ1-2; V gene: TRBV6-5; clone size: few; D gene: TRBD1; CDR3 protein: CASSTGTGPGYTF; CDR3 DNA: TGTGCCAGCAGTACCGGGACAGGGCCTGGCTACACCTTC
J gene: TRBJ2-1; V gene: TRBV29-1; clone size: once; D gene: TRBD2; CDR3 protein: CSAGWTSDSEQFF; CDR3 DNA: TGCAGCGCCGGCTGGACTAGCGACTCTGAGCAGTTCTTC
J gene: TRBJ2-1; V gene: TRBV27; clone size: .; D gene: .; CDR3 protein: CASTQTLGVPQFF; CDR3 DNA: TGTGCCAGCACCCAGACTCTCGGAGTACCACAGTTCTTC